The clone carrying this TCR beta chain showed up just a few times. Its antigen remains unidentified. Looked up from germline, CDR1 is MNHEY and CDR2 is SMNVEV (reference sequence). This CDR3 is built from 14 residues. V lost 3 bases and J 4 bases, leaving 12 bases between the germline ends. What the library attached to individual cDNA molecules were unique molecular identifiers. TCRdb used MiXCR to reprocess the RACE reads, holding one entry per CDR3 protein. The profile shows approximately 400,000 distinct CDR3 sequences, more than 4.5% of them singletons. The sample is drawn from a study of human T cells and chemical hapten exposure. As to time point: patch test 1, 2 weeks after DPC sensitization. Treatment given: therapeutic diphenylcyclopropenone sensitization with weekly scalp DPC. General observations from the study: The number of TCRs over 1 in 1000 frequency stayed unchanged after DPC. Given that the donors had alopecia, their immune response may differ from that seen in healthy people.

The starting material was whole blood, obtained in connection with sensitization to the hapten diphenylcyclopropenone (DPC). The receptor was derived from a woman between 50 and 59 years old with alopecia areata. Some clones in this sample may be carry-over from other donors' samples. V usage is TRBV27 and J usage is TRBJ1-2; D is perhaps TRBD1 (6 bases). CDR3 DNA sequence: TGTGCCAGCAGTTTGGTAGGGGGAACCTATGGCTACACCTTC. As protein: CASSLVGGTYGYTF.